Listed below are T cell receptor beta chains from one sample, sequenced in a study of cytomegalovirus exposure and HLA in healthy donors. The assay was immunoSEQ multiplex PCR, and TCRdb's table has in-frame clones only and misses some. The profile covers about 250,000 clones, with more than 85% appearing a single time and about 12% taken by the ten largest. The specimen was PBMCs. The receptor source for this set is a man aged 18-30 years in good health and CMV-seropositive. The CDR3 runs from the conserved cysteine through the conserved F or W. D genes are given only for firm matches. Clone sizes are given selectively: once, few, many, or a class where the clone is expanded.

j_call cdr3_length v_call clone_size d_call cdr3_aa cdr3_nt
TRBJ2-5 14 TRBV19 NA NA CASSTRGRLETQYF TGTGCCAGTAGTACTAGGGGGAGACTCGAGACCCAGTACTTC
TRBJ1-1 14 TRBV6-1 few NA CASSPRWVDTEAFF TGTGCCAGCAGTCCTAGGTGGGTGGACACTGAAGCTTTCTTT
TRBJ2-7 13 TRBV27 NA TRBD1 CASSGQGIHEQYF TGTGCCAGCTCCGGACAGGGCATCCACGAGCAGTACTTC
TRBJ2-7 16 TRBV7-9 once TRBD2 CASSLAGTSRSYEQYF TGTGCCAGCAGCTTAGCCGGGACTAGCAGATCCTACGAGCAGTACTTC
TRBJ2-5 16 TRBV27 NA NA CASSEFYREKQETQYF TGTGCCAGCAGTGAATTCTACAGGGAGAAGCAAGAGACCCAGTACTTC
TRBJ2-1 16 TRBV28 NA NA CASSPSGGASLNEQFF TGTGCCAGCAGTCCGTCCGGAGGGGCATCATTAAATGAGCAGTTCTTC
TRBJ2-7 10 TRBV6-1 NA NA CATASYEQYF TGTGCCACCGCCTCCTACGAGCAGTACTTC
TRBJ2-1 15 TRBV9 NA NA CASSAQSGFGNEQFF TGTGCCAGCAGCGCCCAGAGCGGGTTCGGCAATGAGCAGTTCTTC
TRBJ2-3 19 TRBV7-6 NA TRBD2 CASSLGLAGAFDPTDTQYF TGTGCCAGCAGCTTGGGACTAGCGGGAGCTTTTGATCCCACAGATACGCAGTATTTT
TRBJ1-2 11 TRBV5-1 NA TRBD1 CASSGQDRYTF TGCGCCAGCTCCGGACAGGATCGCTACACCTTC
TRBJ1-1 14 TRBV19 NA NA CASSISHVNTEAFF TGTGCCAGTAGTATAAGCCACGTGAACACTGAAGCTTTCTTT
TRBJ2-2 15 TRBV7-2 NA NA CASIAPGMNTGELFF TGTGCCAGCATCGCCCCGGGGATGAACACCGGGGAGCTGTTTTTT
TRBJ1-2 11 TRBV29-1 NA NA CSVEGLGGYTF TGCAGCGTTGAGGGGCTAGGGGGCTACACCTTC
TRBJ1-3 20 TRBV18 NA NA CASSLLQGLFSSISGNTIYF TGTGCCAGCTCACTCCTACAGGGTTTATTTTCCTCCATCTCTGGAAACACCATATATTTT
TRBJ1-5 15 TRBV19 NA TRBD1 CASRTTGNSNQPQHF TGTGCCAGTAGAACGACAGGGAATAGCAATCAGCCCCAGCATTTT
TRBJ2-6 16 TRBV2 once NA CASSDGRVSGANVLTF TGTGCCAGCAGTGACGGGAGAGTCTCTGGGGCCAACGTCCTGACTTTC
TRBJ2-1 15 TRBV19 NA NA CASSPGPHSYNEQFF TGTGCCAGTAGCCCGGGGCCGCACTCCTACAATGAGCAGTTCTTC
TRBJ1-5 15 TRBV6-1 NA NA CASSFTDEWNQPQHF TGTGCCAGCAGTTTTACAGACGAATGGAATCAGCCCCAGCATTTT
TRBJ2-7 13 TRBV4-1 NA TRBD1 CASSTTGGYEQYF TGCGCCAGCAGTACGACAGGGGGCTACGAGCAGTACTTC
TRBJ2-7 12 TRBV7-9 NA NA CASSLGRYEQYF TGTGCCAGCAGCCTAGGCAGGTACGAGCAGTACTTC
TRBJ1-1 12 TRBV25-1 NA NA CASSGTNTEAFF TGTGCCAGCAGCGGGACGAACACTGAAGCTTTCTTT
TRBJ1-2 14 TRBV7-2 NA TRBD1 CASSPTGVNYGYTF TGTGCCAGCAGCCCTACAGGGGTTAACTATGGCTACACCTTC
TRBJ2-2 16 TRBV5-6 NA TRBD2 CASSPGLAGLTGELFF TGTGCCAGCAGTCCGGGACTAGCGGGTTTGACCGGGGAGCTGTTTTTT
TRBJ2-5 12 TRBV6-6 NA NA CASSPSGETQYF TGTGCCAGCAGCCCATCAGGGGAGACCCAGTACTTC
TRBJ2-4 14 TRBV5-1 NA NA CASSPSGDSNIQYF TGCGCCAGCAGCCCCTCGGGAGATAGTAACATTCAGTACTTC
TRBJ2-7 14 TRBV27 NA TRBD2 CASSPGGWPYEQYF TGTGCCAGCAGTCCCGGGGGGTGGCCCTACGAGCAGTACTTC
TRBJ1-1 13 TRBV6-1 NA TRBD1 CASSPGGPTEAFF TGTGCCAGCAGCCCAGGGGGCCCCACTGAAGCTTTCTTT
TRBJ2-1 16 TRBV13 NA NA CASSLQGGQSLNEQFF TGTGCCAGTAGCCTCCAAGGAGGCCAATCCCTCAATGAGCAGTTCTTC
TRBJ2-7 15 TRBV4-1 NA NA CASSQGRDPAYEQYF TGCGCCAGCAGCCAAGGCCGGGACCCTGCCTACGAGCAGTACTTC
TRBJ2-1 19 TRBV7-9 NA TRBD2 CASSKGLAGAGNSYNEQFF TGTGCCAGCAGCAAAGGACTAGCGGGAGCCGGGAACTCCTACAATGAGCAGTTCTTC
TRBJ1-1 14 TRBV6-5 NA TRBD1 CASSSETGRTEAFF TGTGCCAGCAGTTCGGAGACAGGGAGGACTGAAGCTTTCTTT
TRBJ2-5 15 TRBV5-1 NA NA CASSLVGSRKETQYF TGCGCCAGCAGCTTGGTGGGTAGCAGAAAAGAGACCCAGTACTTC
TRBJ1-1 14 TRBV5-1 NA NA CASSSTGPNTEAFF TGCGCCAGCAGCTCGACGGGACCGAACACTGAAGCTTTCTTT
TRBJ2-3 15 TRBV9 NA NA CASSVEAGFTDTQYF TGTGCCAGCAGCGTAGAGGCGGGATTCACAGATACGCAGTATTTT
TRBJ2-3 14 TRBV27 NA NA CASSFRGGTDTQYF TGTGCCAGCAGTTTTAGGGGGGGCACAGATACGCAGTATTTT
TRBJ2-2 15 TRBV6-4 NA TRBD1 CASSSLTGGTGELFF TGTGCCAGCAGTTCTCTCACAGGGGGCACCGGGGAGCTGTTTTTT
TRBJ2-7 16 TRBV5-5 few NA CASSLAGPMTGNEQYF TGTGCCAGCAGCTTGGCGGGACCGATGACAGGCAACGAGCAGTACTTC
TRBJ1-2 14 TRBV11-2 once NA CASSLGQGRDGYTF TGTGCCAGCAGCTTAGGGCAGGGAAGGGATGGCTACACCTTC
TRBJ2-7 15 TRBV5-1 NA TRBD2 CASSLAVMGGDEQYF TGCGCCAGCAGCTTGGCGGTTATGGGGGGGGACGAGCAGTACTTC
TRBJ2-7 14 TRBV5-6 NA NA CASSYSTVNYEQYF TGTGCCAGCAGCTACAGTACAGTGAACTACGAGCAGTACTTC
TRBJ1-1 14 TRBV6-1 NA NA CASRPTREVFEAFF TGTGCCAGCAGGCCTACTAGGGAGGTGTTCGAAGCTTTCTTT
TRBJ1-5 15 TRBV5-6 NA NA CASSLSGVGFQPQHF TGTGCCAGCAGCTTGAGCGGTGTGGGGTTTCAGCCCCAGCATTTT
TRBJ1-2 15 TRBV6-1 NA TRBD1 CAIKPGQETNYGYTF TGTGCCATCAAACCGGGACAGGAGACTAACTATGGCTACACCTTC
TRBJ2-2 14 TRBV6-1 NA TRBD2 CASTLAGVVGELFF TGTGCCAGCACTCTAGCGGGAGTGGTCGGGGAGCTGTTTTTT
TRBJ1-3 16 TRBV27 NA NA CASSSGSYRSGNTIYF TGTGCCAGCAGTTCCGGGTCCTATCGCTCTGGAAACACCATATATTTT
TRBJ2-7 13 TRBV6-1 NA NA CASSETGSGEQYF TGTGCCAGCAGTGAAACGGGCTCGGGGGAGCAGTACTTC
TRBJ2-2 16 TRBV5-1 NA TRBD1 CASSLGDRGFTGELFF TGCGCCAGCAGCTTGGGGGACAGGGGGTTCACCGGGGAGCTGTTTTTT
TRBJ2-5 12 TRBV7-6 NA NA CASSLVGETQYF TGTGCCAGCAGCTTAGTAGGCGAGACCCAGTACTTC